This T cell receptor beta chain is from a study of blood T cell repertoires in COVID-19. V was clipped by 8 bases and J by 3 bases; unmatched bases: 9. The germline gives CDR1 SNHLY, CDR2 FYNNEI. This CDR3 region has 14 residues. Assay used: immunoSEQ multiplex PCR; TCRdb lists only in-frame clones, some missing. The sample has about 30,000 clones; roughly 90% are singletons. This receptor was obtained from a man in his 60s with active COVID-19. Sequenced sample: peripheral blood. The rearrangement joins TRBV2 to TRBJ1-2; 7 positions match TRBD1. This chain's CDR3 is CASLYGQGDYGYTF. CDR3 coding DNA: TGTGCCAGCCTTTACGGCCAGGGGGACTATGGCTACACCTTC.